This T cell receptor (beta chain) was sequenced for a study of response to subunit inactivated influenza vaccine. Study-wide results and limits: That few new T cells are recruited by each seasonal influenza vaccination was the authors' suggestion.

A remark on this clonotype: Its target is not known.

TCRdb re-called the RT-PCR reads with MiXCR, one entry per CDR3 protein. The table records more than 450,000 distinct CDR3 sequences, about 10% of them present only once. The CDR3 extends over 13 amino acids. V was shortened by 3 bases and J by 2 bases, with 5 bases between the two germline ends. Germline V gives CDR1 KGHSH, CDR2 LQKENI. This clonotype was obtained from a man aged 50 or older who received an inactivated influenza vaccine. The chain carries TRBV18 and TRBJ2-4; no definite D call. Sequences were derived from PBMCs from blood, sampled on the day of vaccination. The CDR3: CASSPRTKNIQYF. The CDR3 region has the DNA TGTGCCAGCTCACCTCGGACCAAAAACATTCAGTACTTC.